The rows below give T cell receptor beta chains drawn from one sample of a study of T cells in localized non-small cell lung cancer. TCRdb's table, derived via immunoSEQ multiplex PCR, lists solely in-frame clones and lacks some. The table shows 25,000 to 35,000 clones, with roughly 84% occurring only once. The sequenced sample was peripheral blood mononuclear cells, obtained before any cancer treatment. The origin of the receptors is a man between 40 and 69 years old with stage III lung adenocarcinoma. The conserved cysteine and the conserved F or W are not part of the CDR3 here.

j_gene | v_gene | CDR3aa
TRBJ1-1 | TRBV11-2 | ASSRDGLNTEAF
TRBJ1-5 | TRBV18 | ASSPAGTGGNQPQH
TRBJ2-5 | TRBV4-1 | ASSQDLAGWVETQY
TRBJ1-1 | TRBV11-2 | ASSPRGGTNTEAF
TRBJ1-2 | TRBV7-2 | ASSLRDPGYGYT
TRBJ1-3 | TRBV6-1 | ASRYSGNTIY
TRBJ2-1 | TRBV15 | ATSRGASGDLNEQF
TRBJ1-2 | TRBV25-1 | ASSPGPENYGYT
TRBJ1-5 | TRBV28 | ASSFTRNQPQH
TRBJ2-1 | TRBV5-1 | ASREVSGSSDEQF
TRBJ1-6 | TRBV5-1 | ASSLGQSNSPLH
TRBJ2-1 | TRBV18 | ASSQTSYNEQF
TRBJ1-1 | TRBV5-4 | ASSLALTGEAF